This entry lists 18 T cell receptor beta chains sequenced from one sample in a study of monozygotic twins with inflammatory bowel disease. TCRdb re-called the 5' RACE reads and catalogs CDR3 proteins one per entry, DNA excluded. This sample contains around 450,000 distinct CDR3 sequences. The sequencing sample was made of blood. These receptors all come from a human donor with ulcerative colitis or Crohn's disease, or a healthy co-twin of an affected twin (not recorded which).

The chain is built from TRBV23-1 and TRBJ2-1; the TCRdb call, TRBD2, lacks DNA for checking. TRBV23-1 is sorted into the ORF group, with uncertain function. The CDR3 has 16 residues. The CDR3 sequence is CASSQGEREELNEQFF.

The chain is built from TRBV28 and TRBJ2-1; TCRdb calls TRBD2, which cannot be checked without DNA. This CDR3 region has 18 residues. Per the germline V gene, CDR1 is MDHEN and CDR2 is SYDVKM. The CDR3 sequence: CASSFPVAGGSSYNEQFF.

This sequence joins TRBV27 and TRBJ2-7; checking the TCRdb D call of TRBD1 is not possible without DNA. CDR1 is MNHEY, CDR2 SMNVEV, per germline (reference sequence). The length of the CDR3 is 13 residues. This CDR3 is CASRYRESSEQYF.

The J gene is TRBJ1-6, the V gene TRBV19; the D call from TCRdb, TRBD1, cannot be confirmed without DNA. This CDR3 spans 14 amino acids. Germline lookup yields CDR1 LNHDA and CDR2 SQIVND (reference sequence). The CDR3 sequence is CASSMDRGSSPLHF.

V is TRBV7-2 and J is TRBJ2-1; the D call from TCRdb, TRBD2, cannot be confirmed without DNA. The CDR3 has 16 residues. The V gene's germline CDR1 is SGHTA and CDR2 FQGNSA. CDR3 sequence: CASTVTRLAVHNEQFF.

The chain combines TRBV12-3 or TRBV12-4 with TRBJ2-3; TCRdb outputs TRBD2, but without DNA this stays unchecked. The CDR3 contains 16 residues. The CDR3 here is CASSPPSVQRSDTQYF.

This sequence joins TRBV5-1 and TRBJ2-3. The CDR3 length is 12 residues. Germline CDR1 SGHRS, CDR2 YFSETQ. The CDR3 region is CASSWNTYTQYF.

The chain couples TRBV5-1 to TRBJ2-7; TCRdb designates TRBD2, a call that cannot be tested without DNA. The length of the CDR3 is 16 residues. Germline V gene sequence: CDR1 SGHRS, CDR2 YFSETQ. The chain's CDR3 is CASSLINTGPPYEQYF.

The chain is built from TRBV6-1 and TRBJ2-2; TCRdb indicates TRBD2, and absent DNA this call remains unverified. Looked up from germline, CDR1 is MNHNS and CDR2 is SASEGT. The CDR3 is 14 residues long. The CDR3 sequence is CAGGTSGMTGELFF.

This sequence joins TRBV20-1 and TRBJ2-1; the TCRdb D gene call, TRBD2, has no DNA to confirm it. The CDR3 sequence is 15 residues long. Germline V gene data show CDR1 as DFQATT and CDR2 as SNEGSKA (reference sequence). CDR3 protein: CSAQGTANSYNEQFF.

The chain is built from TRBV20-1 and TRBJ2-3; with no DNA, the TCRdb D assignment of TRBD1 cannot be verified. The CDR3 extends over 16 amino acids. Germline assignment: CDR1 DFQATT and CDR2 SNEGSKA (reference sequence). The CDR3 here is CSVIYLGVGSTDTQYF.

V gene TRBV30 combines with J gene TRBJ2-1. In germline, CDR1 is GTSNPN, CDR2 SVGIG (reference sequence). CDR3 length: 12 amino acids. The CDR3 spells CAWSGLHNEQFF. Filled out from reference TRBV30 and TRBJ2-1, the complete variable domain reads SQTIHQWPATLVQPVGSPLSLECTVEGTSNPNLYWYRQAAGRGLQLLFYSVGIGQISSEVPQNLSASRPQDRQFILSSKKLLLSDSGFYLCAWSGLHNEQFFGPGTRLTVL.

The chain couples TRBV5-4 to TRBJ2-1; TCRdb's D call of TRBD2 is untestable without DNA. CDR3 length equals 18 residues. CDR1 and CDR2 (germline): SGHNT, YYREEE (reference sequence). The CDR3 sequence is CASSPGTSGGKAYNEQFF.

The J gene is TRBJ1-1, the V gene TRBV27; TCRdb names TRBD1, which stays unverified in the absence of DNA. Germline V gene sequence: CDR1 MNHEY, CDR2 SMNVEV (reference sequence). This CDR3 contains 14 residues. This chain's CDR3 is CATRGGRGNTEAFF.

The chain couples TRBV20-1 to TRBJ2-1; absent DNA, TCRdb's TRBD1 call cannot be checked. The V gene's germline CDR1 is DFQATT and CDR2 SNEGSKA (reference sequence). The CDR3 has 14 amino acids. The CDR3 loop reads CSATPTGAYNEQFF.

The CDR3 sequence is CASSQASGGAMGTDTQYF. The chain employs TRBV4-2 and TRBJ2-3; TCRdb calls TRBD2, which cannot be checked without DNA. The CDR3 has 18 residues. The V gene's germline CDR1 is LGHNA and CDR2 YNFKEQ.

The chain is built from TRBV28 and TRBJ2-5; TCRdb lists TRBD2, though no DNA is available to test this call. The CDR3 sequence is 14 residues long. The germline V gene has CDR1 MDHEN and CDR2 SYDVKM. The CDR3 sequence: CASSKRLLGETQYF. The full variable domain, with the rest looked up from reference TRBV28 and TRBJ2-5, is DVKVTQSSRYLVKRTGEKVFLECVQDMDHENMFWYRQDPGLGLRLIYFSYDVKMKEKGDIPEGYSVSREKKERFSLILESASTNQTSMYLCASSKRLLGETQYFGPGTRLLVL.

V and J are TRBV29-1 and TRBJ1-2; TCRdb's assignment of TRBD1 cannot be checked, as there is no DNA. Germline V gene sequence: CDR1 SQVTM, CDR2 ANQGSEA. The CDR3 contains 12 residues. Here the CDR3 reads CSARTGDYGYTF.